A selection of T cell receptor beta chains follows, all from one sample in a study of a mutant IDH1 vaccine in newly diagnosed glioma. Assay: immunoSEQ multiplex PCR; the TCRdb copy retains only in-frame clones and omits some. There are about 98,000 clones in the sample; around nine tenths occur only once, and roughly 0.54% lies in the top ten. Source: PBMCs, taken from a glioma patient treated with radiotherapy, temozolomide or both. All receptors derive from a woman between 50 and 59 years old with glioma. Each CDR3 is given with its conserved first and last residue. The D gene is left open where the match is weak. Not all rows give a size; the values are once, few, many and, for expanded clones, a class.

V gene	J gene	D gene	clone size	CDR3 protein	CDR3 DNA
TRBV7-2	TRBJ2-3	-	-	CASSPYLSTDTQYF	TGTGCCAGCAGCCCCTACCTGTCCACAGATACGCAGTATTTT
TRBV28	TRBJ1-2	-	-	CASSSQKWNGYTF	TGTGCCAGCAGTTCGCAAAAATGGAATGGCTACACCTTC
TRBV20-1	TRBJ2-7	TRBD1	-	CSARQGAVQYF	TGCAGTGCGCGTCAGGGGGCGGTGCAGTACTTC
TRBV5-5	TRBJ2-5	TRBD1	once	CASSLRTGQETQYF	TGTGCCAGCAGCTTAAGGACAGGCCAAGAGACCCAGTACTTC
TRBV18	TRBJ2-5	-	-	CASSPRGETQYF	TGTGCCAGCTCACCACGTGGAGAGACCCAGTACTTC
TRBV6-6	TRBJ2-5	TRBD2	-	CASNPTRRGETQYF	TGTGCCAGCAACCCAACTCGGCGGGGGGAGACCCAGTACTTC
TRBV6-5	TRBJ2-1	TRBD2	-	CASNVGAGDYNEQFF	TGTGCCAGCAATGTTGGAGCGGGAGACTACAATGAGCAGTTCTTC
TRBV7-9	TRBJ2-1	-	-	CASSLASWSDHNEQFF	TGTGCCAGCAGCTTAGCGTCGTGGTCCGACCACAATGAGCAGTTCTTC
TRBV11-2	TRBJ2-7	TRBD1	-	CASSLASGTGASYEQYF	TGTGCCAGCAGCTTAGCTTCCGGGACAGGGGCCTCCTACGAGCAGTACTTC
TRBV5-1	TRBJ1-1	TRBD1	-	CASTMTGANTEAFF	TGCGCCAGCACCATGACAGGGGCGAACACTGAAGCTTTCTTT
TRBV4-1	TRBJ2-7	TRBD1	-	CASSPSAGGQGRYEQYF	TGCGCCAGCAGCCCCTCCGCGGGGGGACAGGGGCGATACGAGCAGTACTTC
TRBV28	TRBJ1-3	-	-	CVVCDSGNTIYF	TGTGTGGTGTGCGACTCTGGAAACACCATATATTTT
TRBV28	TRBJ2-7	TRBD1	-	CASRSPRTGGSYEQYF	TGTGCCAGCAGGTCCCCAAGGACAGGGGGCTCCTACGAGCAGTACTTC
TRBV5-5	TRBJ2-1	TRBD2	-	CASSLAILAVYNEQFF	TGTGCCAGCAGCTTGGCCATACTAGCGGTCTACAATGAGCAGTTCTTC
TRBV5-1	TRBJ2-7	-	-	CASRGGTVSARYEQYF	TGCGCCAGCAGGGGTGGGACCGTCTCCGCTCGCTACGAGCAGTACTTC
TRBV19	TRBJ1-5	-	-	CASTTFREGGNQPQHF	TGTGCCAGTACCACCTTCCGGGAAGGGGGCAATCAGCCCCAGCATTTT
TRBV5-8	TRBJ2-7	-	-	CASRDGTSSLYEQYF	TGTGCCAGCAGGGATGGGACCTCATCCCTCTACGAGCAGTACTTC
TRBV5-1	TRBJ2-2	-	-	CASSGQGYTGELFF	TGCGCCAGCAGCGGGCAGGGGTACACCGGGGAGCTGTTTTTT
TRBV19	TRBJ2-3	TRBD1	-	CASSSRPGQGSDTQYF	TGTGCCAGTAGTTCCCGTCCGGGACAGGGGAGCGATACGCAGTATTTT
TRBV15	TRBJ2-5	TRBD1	-	CATRMDRGRRETQYF	TGTGCCACCCGAATGGACAGGGGGAGAAGGGAGACCCAGTACTTC
TRBV11-3	TRBJ2-5	-	-	CASSRTVQETQYF	TGTGCCAGCAGCCGGACGGTGCAAGAGACCCAGTACTTC
TRBV30	TRBJ1-2	-	-	CAWRRTVANYGYTF	TGTGCCTGGAGACGGACAGTGGCTAACTATGGCTACACCTTC
TRBV7-8	TRBJ1-5	TRBD1	-	CASSLVDREHQPQHF	TGTGCCAGCAGCTTAGTGGACAGGGAACATCAGCCCCAGCATTTT
TRBV18	TRBJ2-5	-	-	CASSRTVRETQYF	TGTGCCAGCTCCCGGACAGTGAGGGAGACCCAGTACTTC
TRBV2	TRBJ1-4	-	-	CASTYAEKLFF	TGTGCCAGCACCTACGCTGAAAAACTGTTTTTT
TRBV19	TRBJ1-5	-	-	CASMSWEGDQPQHF	TGTGCCAGTATGAGTTGGGAAGGGGATCAGCCCCAGCATTTT
TRBV9	TRBJ2-1	-	once	CASGGGTYYNEQFF	TGTGCCAGCGGGGGTGGGACATACTACAATGAGCAGTTCTTC
TRBV7-9	TRBJ2-3	-	once	CASSSRVLDTQYF	TGTGCCAGCAGCTCCAGGGTTTTGGATACGCAGTATTTT
TRBV2	TRBJ2-1	-	-	CASSGGGSRYNEQFF	TGTGCCAGCAGTGGTGGGGGGTCACGCTACAATGAGCAGTTCTTC
TRBV6-5	TRBJ2-7	TRBD2	-	CASRSSGGTYEQYF	TGTGCCAGCAGGTCTAGCGGGGGGACCTACGAGCAGTACTTC
TRBV4-1	TRBJ2-1	-	-	CASSQGRNNEQFF	TGCGCCAGCAGCCAAGGAAGAAACAATGAGCAGTTCTTC
TRBV4-1	TRBJ2-1	TRBD2	once	CASSGVAGDNEQFF	TGCGCCAGCAGCGGGGTAGCGGGGGACAATGAGCAGTTCTTC
TRBV7-8	TRBJ2-5	-	-	CASSLAQGGPETQYF	TGTGCCAGCAGCTTAGCTCAGGGGGGGCCGGAGACCCAGTACTTC
TRBV18	TRBJ2-7	TRBD1	once	CASSPRDRPYEQYF	TGTGCCAGCTCACCACGGGACAGACCATACGAGCAGTACTTC